This entry concerns a single T cell receptor beta chain. Its matching antigen is unknown. This sample was taken from a study of T cell responses to AZD1222 COVID-19 vaccine. The study, taken as a whole, reports: Close to half of all spike-specific TCRs reportedly target regions of the variants that are unmutated. Baseline testing showed seropositivity in only six or seven AZD1222 recipients. Two doses of AZD1222 preceded a rise in Spike-specific TCR breadth and depth. White British ancestry dominated among donors, who included more females, and clonal diversity was possibly underestimated.

V was trimmed by 6 bases and J by 2 bases, leaving 13 bases between them. CDR3 length equals 14 residues. Germline-derived CDR1 and CDR2 are MDHEN and SYDVKM. Assay used: immunoSEQ multiplex PCR; TCRdb lists only in-frame clones, some missing. The data show some 86,000 clones, about 91% seen once. This rearrangement joins TRBV28 to TRBJ1-1, with a tentative D call TRBD1 (6 bases). This sequence originates from an adult in good health. Sequencing was performed on peripheral blood, taken on day 0 of AZD1222 vaccination. The CDR3 sequence is CASRGSGANTEAFF. Written as DNA, the CDR3 is TGTGCCAGCAGAGGTTCGGGGGCCAACACTGAAGCTTTCTTT. The full variable domain, its missing parts supplied by reference TRBV28 and TRBJ1-1, is DVKVTQSSRYLVKRTGEKVFLECVQDMDHENMFWYRQDPGLGLRLIYFSYDVKMKEKGDIPEGYSVSREKKERFSLILESASTNQTSMYLCASRGSGANTEAFFGQGTRLTVV.